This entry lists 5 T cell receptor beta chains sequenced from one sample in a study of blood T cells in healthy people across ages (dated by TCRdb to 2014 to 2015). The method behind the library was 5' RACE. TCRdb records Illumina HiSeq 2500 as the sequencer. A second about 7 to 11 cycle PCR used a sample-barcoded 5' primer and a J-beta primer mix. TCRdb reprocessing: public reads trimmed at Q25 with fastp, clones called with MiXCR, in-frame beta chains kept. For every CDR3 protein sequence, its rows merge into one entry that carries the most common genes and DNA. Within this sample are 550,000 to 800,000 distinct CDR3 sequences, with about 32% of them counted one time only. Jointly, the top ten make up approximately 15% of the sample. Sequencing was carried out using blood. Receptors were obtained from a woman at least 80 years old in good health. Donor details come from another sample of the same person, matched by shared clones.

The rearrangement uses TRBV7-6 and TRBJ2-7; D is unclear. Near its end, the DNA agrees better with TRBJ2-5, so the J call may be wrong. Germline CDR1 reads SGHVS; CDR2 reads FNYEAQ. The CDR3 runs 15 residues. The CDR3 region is CASSLESVGAETQYF. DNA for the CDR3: TGTGCCAGCAGCTTAGAGTCCGTGGGTGCGGAGACCCAGTACTTC.

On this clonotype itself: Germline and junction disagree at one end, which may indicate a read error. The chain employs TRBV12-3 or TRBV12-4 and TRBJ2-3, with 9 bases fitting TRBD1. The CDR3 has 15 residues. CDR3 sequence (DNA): TGTGCCAGCAGGGAGGGACAGGGATGGACAGATGCGCAGTATTTT. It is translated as CASREGQGWTDAQYF.

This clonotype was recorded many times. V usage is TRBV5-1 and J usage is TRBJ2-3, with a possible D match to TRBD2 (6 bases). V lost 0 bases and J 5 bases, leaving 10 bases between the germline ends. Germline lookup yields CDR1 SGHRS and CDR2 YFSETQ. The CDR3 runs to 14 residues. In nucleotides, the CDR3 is TGCGCCAGCAGCTTGGGCGGAGGGGTAGATACGCAGTATTTT. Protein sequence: CASSLGGGVDTQYF.

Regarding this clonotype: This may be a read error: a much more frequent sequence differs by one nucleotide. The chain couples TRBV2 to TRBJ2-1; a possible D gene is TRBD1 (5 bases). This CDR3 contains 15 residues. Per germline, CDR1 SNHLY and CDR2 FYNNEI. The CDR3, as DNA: TGTGCCAGCAGTGAAAGACAGTTCTCCTACAATGGGCAGTTCTTC. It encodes CASSERQFSYNGQFF.

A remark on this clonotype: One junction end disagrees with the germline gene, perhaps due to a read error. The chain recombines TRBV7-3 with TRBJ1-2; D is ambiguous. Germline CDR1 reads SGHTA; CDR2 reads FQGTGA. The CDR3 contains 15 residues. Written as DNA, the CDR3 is TGTGCCTGCAGCGCCCAACCGGACGGCCGGGAGGGCTACACCTTC. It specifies CACSAQPDGREGYTF.